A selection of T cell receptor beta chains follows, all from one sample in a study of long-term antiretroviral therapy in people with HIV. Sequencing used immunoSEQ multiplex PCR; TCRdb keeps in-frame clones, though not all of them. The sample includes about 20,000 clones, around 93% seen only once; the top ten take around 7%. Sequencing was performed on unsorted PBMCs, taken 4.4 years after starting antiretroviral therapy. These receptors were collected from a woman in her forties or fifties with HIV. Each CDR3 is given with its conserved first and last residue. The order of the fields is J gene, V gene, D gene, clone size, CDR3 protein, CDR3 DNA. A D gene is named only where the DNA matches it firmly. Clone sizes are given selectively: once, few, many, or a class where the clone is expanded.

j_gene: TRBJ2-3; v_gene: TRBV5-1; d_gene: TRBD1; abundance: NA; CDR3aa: CASRQGQSASTDTQYF; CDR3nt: TGCGCCAGCAGACAGGGACAGTCGGCTAGCACAGATACGCAGTATTTT
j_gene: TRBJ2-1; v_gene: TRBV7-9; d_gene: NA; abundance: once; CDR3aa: CASSPRGETYNEQFF; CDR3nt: TGTGCCAGCAGCCCCCGTGGGGAGACATACAATGAGCAGTTCTTC
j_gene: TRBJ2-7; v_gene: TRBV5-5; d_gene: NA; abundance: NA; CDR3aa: CASSLSAGPTYEQYF; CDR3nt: TGTGCCAGCAGCTTATCGGCAGGGCCCACCTACGAGCAGTACTTC
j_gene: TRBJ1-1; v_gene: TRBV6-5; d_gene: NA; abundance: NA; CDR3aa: CASSYTGDGTEAFF; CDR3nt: TGTGCCAGCAGTTACACAGGTGACGGAACTGAAGCTTTCTTT
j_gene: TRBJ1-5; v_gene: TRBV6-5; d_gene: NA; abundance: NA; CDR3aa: CASSWSSNQPQHF; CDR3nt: TGTGCCAGCAGTTGGTCTAGCAATCAGCCCCAGCATTTT
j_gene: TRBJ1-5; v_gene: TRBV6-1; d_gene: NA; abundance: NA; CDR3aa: CASSEAKDQPQHF; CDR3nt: TGTGCCAGCAGTGAAGCAAAGGATCAGCCCCAGCATTTT
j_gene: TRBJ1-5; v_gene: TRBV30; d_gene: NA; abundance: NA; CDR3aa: CAWRGIAGQPQHF; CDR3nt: TGTGCCTGGAGGGGAATTGCCGGGCAGCCCCAGCATTTT
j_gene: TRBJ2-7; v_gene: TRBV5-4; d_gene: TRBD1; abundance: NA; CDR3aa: CASSLAGGQGYEQYF; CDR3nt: TGTGCCAGCAGCTTGGCCGGGGGACAGGGCTACGAGCAGTACTTC
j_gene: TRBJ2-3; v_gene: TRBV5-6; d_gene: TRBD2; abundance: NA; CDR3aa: CASSGGLASFTDTQYF; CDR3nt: TGTGCCAGCAGCGGAGGACTAGCATCTTTCACAGATACGCAGTATTTT
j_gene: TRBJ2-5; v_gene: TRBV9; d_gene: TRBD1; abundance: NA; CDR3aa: CASSGGIPGQGPPWETQYF; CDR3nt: TGTGCCAGCAGCGGGGGGATTCCGGGACAGGGCCCTCCTTGGGAGACCCAGTACTTC
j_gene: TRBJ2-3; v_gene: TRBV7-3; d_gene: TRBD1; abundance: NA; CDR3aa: CASSLMAGGGFAQYF; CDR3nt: TGTGCCAGCAGCTTAATGGCAGGGGGCGGTTTTGCGCAGTATTTT
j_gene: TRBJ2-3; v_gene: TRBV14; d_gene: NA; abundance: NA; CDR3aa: CASSQGDTQYF; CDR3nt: TGTGCCAGCAGCCAAGGAGATACGCAGTATTTT
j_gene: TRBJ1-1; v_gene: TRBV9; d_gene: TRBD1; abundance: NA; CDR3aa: CASSVAGTGSTEAFF; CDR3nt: TGTGCCAGCAGCGTAGCAGGGACAGGGAGTACTGAAGCTTTCTTT
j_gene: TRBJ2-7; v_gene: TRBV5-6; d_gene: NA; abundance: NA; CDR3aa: CASSFRQAYEQYF; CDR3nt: TGTGCCAGCAGCTTTCGTCAGGCCTACGAGCAGTACTTC
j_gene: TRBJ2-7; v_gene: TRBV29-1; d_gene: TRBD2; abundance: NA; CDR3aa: CSVRTSGSSYEQYF; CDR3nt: TGCAGCGTAAGGACTAGCGGGTCCTCCTACGAGCAGTACTTC
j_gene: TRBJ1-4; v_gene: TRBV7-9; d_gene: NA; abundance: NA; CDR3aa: CASSPGLGREKLFF; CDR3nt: TGTGCCAGCAGCCCAGGGCTGGGGCGGGAAAAACTGTTTTTT
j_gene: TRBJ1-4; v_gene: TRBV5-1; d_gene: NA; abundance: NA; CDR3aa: CASKSTNEKLFF; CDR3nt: TGCGCCAGCAAGTCAACTAATGAAAAACTGTTTTTT
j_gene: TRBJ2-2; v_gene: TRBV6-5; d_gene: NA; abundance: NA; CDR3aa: CASSYSNLARAGELFF; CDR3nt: TGTGCCAGCAGTTACTCGAACCTGGCTAGGGCCGGGGAGCTGTTTTTT
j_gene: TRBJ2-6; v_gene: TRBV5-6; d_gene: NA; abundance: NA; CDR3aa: CASSFGLSGANVLTF; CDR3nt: TGTGCCAGCAGCTTTGGGCTCTCTGGGGCCAACGTCCTGACTTTC
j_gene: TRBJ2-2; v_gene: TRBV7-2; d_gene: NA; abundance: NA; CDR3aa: CASSPRTVANTGELFF; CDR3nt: TGTGCCAGCAGCCCACGGACGGTGGCGAACACCGGGGAGCTGTTTTTT